This is a list of T cell receptor beta chains from one sample in a study of blood T cell repertoires in COVID-19. Here immunoSEQ multiplex PCR was the method, and the copy in TCRdb shows in-frame clones only, minus some. The sample has 130,000 to 150,000 clones, 85% seen once; the top ten hold 6.2%. The specimen sequenced was PBMCs or T cells enriched from blood (not recorded which). The receptors here all came from a woman aged 40-49 years who had recovered from COVID-19. Both conserved end residues are part of each CDR3. The D gene is left open where the match is weak. Clone size is shown for a subset of rows, as once, few, many or a class of expanded clone.

j_call,clone_size,v_call,cdr3_length,d_call,cdr3_aa,cdr3_nt
TRBJ1-5,few,TRBV3-1/TRBV3-2,16,NA,CASSQGTAREGQPQHF,TGTGCCAGCAGCCAAGGTACCGCCAGGGAGGGTCAGCCCCAGCATTTT
TRBJ2-3,few,TRBV4-1,17,TRBD2,CASSQAVGGGDTDTQYF,TGCGCCAGCAGCCAAGCAGTCGGCGGGGGTGACACAGATACGCAGTATTTT
TRBJ1-5,NA,TRBV27,15,TRBD1,CASSPTGGGNQPQHF,TGTGCCAGCAGTCCGACAGGGGGGGGGAATCAGCCCCAGCATTTT
TRBJ2-7,once,TRBV7-8,15,TRBD1,CASSRGQGAVYEQYF,TGTGCCAGCAGCCGGGGACAGGGGGCTGTCTACGAGCAGTACTTC
TRBJ1-1,NA,TRBV4-1,11,NA,CASGTNTEAFF,TGCGCCAGCGGCACGAACACTGAAGCTTTCTTT
TRBJ2-7,NA,TRBV3-1/TRBV3-2,14,NA,CASSQDMGVPEQYF,TGTGCCAGCAGCCAAGATATGGGAGTTCCCGAGCAGTACTTC
TRBJ1-5,NA,TRBV23-1,18,NA,CASSHPGSSGGSNQPQHF,TGCGCCAGCAGTCACCCCGGGTCGTCCGGAGGGAGCAATCAGCCCCAGCATTTT
TRBJ2-3,few,TRBV18,16,NA,CASSSLQGTSTDTQYF,TGTGCCAGCTCATCCCTCCAGGGGACCAGCACAGATACGCAGTATTTT
TRBJ2-2,NA,TRBV29-1,14,NA,CSVLTGANTGELFF,TGCAGCGTTCTAACGGGGGCGAACACCGGGGAGCTGTTTTTT
TRBJ2-1,NA,TRBV2,15,TRBD1,CASRLGGGSYNEQFF,TGTGCCAGCAGGTTAGGGGGCGGATCCTACAATGAGCAGTTCTTC
TRBJ1-3,NA,TRBV9,16,TRBD1,CASSVWGTGTGNTIYF,TGTGCCAGCAGCGTATGGGGGACAGGGACGGGAAACACCATATATTTT
TRBJ1-2,NA,TRBV6-5,15,TRBD1,CASRYPDREISGYTF,TGTGCCAGCAGGTACCCTGACAGGGAGATCTCTGGCTACACCTTC
TRBJ2-3,NA,TRBV6-5,12,NA,CASSYRGDTQYF,TGTGCCAGCAGTTACAGGGGAGATACGCAGTATTTT
TRBJ1-4,NA,TRBV4-1,15,NA,CASSDPLRSNEKLFF,TGCGCCAGCAGCGACCCCTTGAGGTCTAATGAAAAACTGTTTTTT
TRBJ1-2,NA,TRBV11-2,15,TRBD1,CASSFHSGTGDGYTF,TGTGCCAGCAGCTTCCACTCCGGGACAGGGGATGGCTACACCTTC
TRBJ2-5,NA,TRBV10-3,12,NA,CAISSGWETQYF,TGTGCCATCAGTAGCGGATGGGAGACCCAGTACTTC
TRBJ1-4,NA,TRBV18,15,TRBD1,CASSKTGGAEEKLFF,TGTGCCAGCTCAAAAACAGGGGGCGCGGAGGAAAAACTGTTTTTT
TRBJ2-2,NA,TRBV13,15,TRBD1,CASSFPTGGTGELFF,TGTGCCAGCAGTTTCCCAACAGGGGGCACCGGGGAGCTGTTTTTT
TRBJ2-7,NA,TRBV7-8,14,NA,CASSFETVSYEQYF,TGTGCCAGCAGCTTCGAGACAGTCTCCTACGAGCAGTACTTC
TRBJ1-6,NA,TRBV28,14,NA,CASSLGWRDSPLHF,TGTGCCAGCAGTTTAGGATGGAGGGATTCACCCCTCCACTTT
TRBJ2-7,NA,TRBV20-1,15,TRBD2,CSASLTGGLNYEQYF,TGCAGTGCTAGTCTGACGGGAGGGCTCAACTACGAGCAGTACTTC
TRBJ2-1,NA,TRBV9,14,NA,CASSVAPPHNEQFF,TGTGCCAGCAGCGTAGCCCCTCCCCACAATGAGCAGTTCTTC
TRBJ2-4,NA,TRBV2,17,TRBD2,CASSRLAGGPGKNIQYF,TGTGCCAGCAGTCGACTAGCGGGAGGGCCGGGCAAAAACATTCAGTACTTC
TRBJ1-2,once,TRBV27,15,TRBD1,CASSPTGQALDGYTF,TGTGCCAGCAGTCCCACGGGACAGGCTTTAGATGGCTACACCTTC
TRBJ2-1,NA,TRBV3-1/TRBV3-2,19,NA,CASSQLSPSVEAGRHEQFF,TGTGCCAGCAGCCAACTCTCCCCCTCCGTGGAGGCAGGTCGGCATGAGCAGTTCTTC
TRBJ1-3,NA,TRBV6-6,12,NA,CASKREGNTIYF,TGTGCCAGCAAAAGAGAAGGAAACACCATATATTTT
TRBJ2-2,NA,TRBV4-2,15,NA,CASSQGTVNTGELFF,TGTGCCAGCAGCCAAGGGACAGTGAACACCGGGGAGCTGTTTTTT
TRBJ1-6,NA,TRBV27,14,TRBD1,CASLRQGSNSPLHF,TGTGCCAGCCTTAGACAGGGGAGTAATTCACCCCTCCACTTT
TRBJ2-3,NA,TRBV4-2,16,TRBD2,CASSQLLAGGTDTQYF,TGTGCCAGCAGCCAATTATTAGCGGGGGGTACAGATACGCAGTATTTT
TRBJ2-1,NA,TRBV7-6,19,NA,CASSLAEGERAFSYNEQFF,TGTGCCAGCAGCTTAGCGGAAGGTGAGCGGGCCTTCTCCTACAATGAGCAGTTCTTC